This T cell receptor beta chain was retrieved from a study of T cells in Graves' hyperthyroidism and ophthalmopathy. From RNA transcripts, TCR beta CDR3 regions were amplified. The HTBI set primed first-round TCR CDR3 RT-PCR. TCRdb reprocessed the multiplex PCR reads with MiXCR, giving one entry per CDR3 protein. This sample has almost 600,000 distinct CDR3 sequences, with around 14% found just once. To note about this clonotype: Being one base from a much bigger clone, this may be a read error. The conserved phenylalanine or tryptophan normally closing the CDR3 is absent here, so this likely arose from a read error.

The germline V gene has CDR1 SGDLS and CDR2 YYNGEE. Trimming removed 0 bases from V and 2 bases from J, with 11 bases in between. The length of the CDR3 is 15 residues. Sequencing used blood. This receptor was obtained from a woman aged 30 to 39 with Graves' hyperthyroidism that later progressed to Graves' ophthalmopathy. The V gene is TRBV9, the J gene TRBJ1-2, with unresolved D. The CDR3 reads CASSVADTANYGYTS. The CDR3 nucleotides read TGTGCCAGCAGCGTAGCTGATACCGCGAACTATGGCTACACCTCC.